The T cell receptor beta chain described here comes from a study of T cell responses to AZD1222 COVID-19 vaccine. General study points: Clonal diversity was possibly underestimated, and white British individuals and females predominated among donors. At baseline, just 5 or 6 AZD1222 recipients tested seropositive. Unmutated variant regions are reportedly the target of nearly half of TCRs that are spike-specific.

The assay was immunoSEQ multiplex PCR, and TCRdb's table has in-frame clones only and misses some. Found here are 120,000 to 150,000 clones, about 90% of them singletons; the top ten hold about 3%. The CDR3 loop spans 12 amino acids. The V and J ends lost 3 bases and 10 bases respectively, with 7 bases between them. Germline loops: CDR1 SGHTA, CDR2 FQGNSA. To note about this clone: Its antigen is still unknown.

The chain is built from TRBV7-2 and TRBJ1-6; D is uncertain. This sample comprised peripheral blood, obtained on day 0 of AZD1222 vaccination. This clonotype was sampled from an adult in good health. The CDR3 sequence is CASSFKSSPLHF. The CDR3 DNA is TGTGCCAGCAGCTTCAAGTCCTCACCCCTCCACTTT.